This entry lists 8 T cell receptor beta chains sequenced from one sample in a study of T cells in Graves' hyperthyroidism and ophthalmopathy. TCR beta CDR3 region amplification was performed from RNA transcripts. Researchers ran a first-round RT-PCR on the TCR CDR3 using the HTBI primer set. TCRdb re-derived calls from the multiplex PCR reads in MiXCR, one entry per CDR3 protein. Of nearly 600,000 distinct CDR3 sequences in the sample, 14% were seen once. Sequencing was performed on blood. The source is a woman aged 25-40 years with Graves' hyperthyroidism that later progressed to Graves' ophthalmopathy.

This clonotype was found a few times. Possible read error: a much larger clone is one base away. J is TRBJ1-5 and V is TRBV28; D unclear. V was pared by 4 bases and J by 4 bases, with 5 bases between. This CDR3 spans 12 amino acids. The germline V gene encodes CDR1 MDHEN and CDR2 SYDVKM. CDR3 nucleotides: TGTGCCAGCAGTTCTTGGAATCAGCCCCAGCATTTT. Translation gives CASSSWNQPQHF.

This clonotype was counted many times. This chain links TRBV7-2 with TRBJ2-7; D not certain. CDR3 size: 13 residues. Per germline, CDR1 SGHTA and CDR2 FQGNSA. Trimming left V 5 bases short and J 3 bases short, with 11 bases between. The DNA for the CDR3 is TGTGCCAGCAGCCTTCACCCGGACTACGAGCAGTACTTC. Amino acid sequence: CASSLHPDYEQYF.

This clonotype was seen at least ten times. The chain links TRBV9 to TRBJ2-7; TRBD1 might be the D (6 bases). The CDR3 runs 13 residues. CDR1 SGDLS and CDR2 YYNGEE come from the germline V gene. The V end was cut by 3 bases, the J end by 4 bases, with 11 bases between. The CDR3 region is CASSAGVNYEQYF. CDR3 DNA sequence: TGTGCCAGCAGCGCAGGGGTTAATTACGAGCAGTACTTC.

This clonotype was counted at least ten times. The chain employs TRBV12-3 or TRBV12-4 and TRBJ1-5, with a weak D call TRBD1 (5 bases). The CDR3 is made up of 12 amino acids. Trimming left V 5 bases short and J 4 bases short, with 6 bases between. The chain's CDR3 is CASSRQNQPQHF. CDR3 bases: TGTGCCAGCAGTCGACAGAATCAGCCCCAGCATTTT.

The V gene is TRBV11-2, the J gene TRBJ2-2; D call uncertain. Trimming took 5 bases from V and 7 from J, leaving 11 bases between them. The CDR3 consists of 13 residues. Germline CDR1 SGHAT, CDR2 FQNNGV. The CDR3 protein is CASSLKPGGELFF. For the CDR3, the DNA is TGTGCCAGCAGCCTCAAGCCTGGCGGGGAGCTGTTTTTT.

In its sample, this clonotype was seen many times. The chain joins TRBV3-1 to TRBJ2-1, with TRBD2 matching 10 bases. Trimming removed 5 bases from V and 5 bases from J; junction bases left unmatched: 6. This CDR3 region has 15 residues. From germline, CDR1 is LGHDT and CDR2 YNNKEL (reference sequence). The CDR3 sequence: CASSATSGIHNEQFF. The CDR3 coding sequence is TGTGCCAGCAGCGCAACTAGCGGGATACACAATGAGCAGTTCTTC.

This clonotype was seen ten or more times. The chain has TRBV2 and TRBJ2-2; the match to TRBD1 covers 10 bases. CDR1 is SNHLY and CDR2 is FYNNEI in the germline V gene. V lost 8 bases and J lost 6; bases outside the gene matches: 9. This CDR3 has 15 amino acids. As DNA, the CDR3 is TGTGCCAGCGGGCCCGAGACAGGGGGCCCCGGGGAGCTGTTTTTT. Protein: CASGPETGGPGELFF.

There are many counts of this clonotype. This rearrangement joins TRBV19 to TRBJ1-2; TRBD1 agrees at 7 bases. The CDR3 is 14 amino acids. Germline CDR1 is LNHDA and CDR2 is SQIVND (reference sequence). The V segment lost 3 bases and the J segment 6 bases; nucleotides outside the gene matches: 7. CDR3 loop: CASSIPSDRDGYTF. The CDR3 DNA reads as TGTGCCAGTAGTATCCCTAGCGACAGGGATGGCTACACCTTC. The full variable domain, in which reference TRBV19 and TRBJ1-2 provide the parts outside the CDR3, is DGGITQSPKYLFRKEGQNVTLSCEQNLNHDAMYWYRQDPGQGLRLIYYSQIVNDFQKGDIAEGYSVSREKKESFPLTVTSAQKNPTAFYLCASSIPSDRDGYTFGSGTRLTVV.